This TCR beta chain was documented in a study of T cells after yellow fever vaccination (dated by TCRdb to the late 2010s). With regard to the full study: The SMART-Seq v4 Ultra Low Input RNA kit was used to prepare libraries from fractions with low cell numbers. To follow T-cell clones before and after primary and booster YFV17D yellow fever vaccination, bulk TCR alpha and beta repertoires were sequenced over time. Blood was collected at multiple timepoints before and after primary and secondary immunization, and bulk PBMC replicates and cell subsets were isolated. Two healthy male donors made up the cohort, one aged 18 to 30 years and the other aged 30 to 39 years. The research as a whole found: A small share of clonotypes occurred in both CD4 and CD8 compartments, likely arising from convergent recombination. Computational filtering was needed because FACS-sorted repertoires could contain abundant contaminating clonotypes from the bulk population. The study included only a couple of donors, which limits how far the findings can be generalized. After the booster, most clones that had expanded after primary vaccination were detected again (nearly 98% of CD4 and 88% of CD8), suggesting broad maintenance of memory. Compared with the primary T-cell response, the secondary T-cell response was faster but weaker, reaching its peak on day 5 rather than on day 15.

Many counts were recorded for this clonotype. Its binding antigen is unknown. No base quality information exists; no much larger clone differs at one position. TCR cDNA was synthesized by 5'RACE template switching, which introduced a universal primer site and unique molecular identifiers. Priming for cDNA synthesis came from both the TCR alpha and TCR beta constant segments. Library amplification used two PCR steps, and the second PCR step added sample barcodes and sequencing adapters. Libraries were sequenced on Illumina HiSeq 2500 (2x100 bp) or NovaSeq (2x150 bp). In the original analysis: MIGEC was used to demultiplex reads and collapse the reads into UMI consensus sequences, and MiXCR was used for V(D)J alignment. Clonotypes responding to the vaccine were identified with edgeR on replicate PBMC samples, with the criteria of FDR below 0.01 and a log2 fold change above 5 up to day 15. CD4 or CD8 identity was assigned to each bulk clonotype according to whether the clonotype was present at higher abundance in the sequenced CD4 repertoire or the sequenced CD8 repertoire. TCRdb reran the public reads through fastp at Q25 and MiXCR, keeping productive beta chains. Rows are unified per CDR3 protein, each entry keeping the most common DNA and genes. Clone size and V and J calls follow TCRdb, not the original study. Counted in this sample were 200,000 to 300,000 distinct CDR3 sequences; roughly 13% of them appeared once. The ten largest clones capture 0.5% to 0.6% of the sample.

Interpreted using the paper, the treatment or condition label stands for: live attenuated yellow fever vaccine strain. A standard Ficoll-Paque protocol was used to isolate PBMCs from peripheral blood. Dynabeads CD4 and CD8 positive selection kits were used to isolate the CD4 and CD8 T-cell fractions. RNA was extracted with TriZol from bulk PBMCs, CD4 and CD8 fractions, and dextramer-positive and dextramer-negative fractions. The receptor's source is a man aged 30 to 45 who received the YFV17D yellow fever vaccine. This sample comprised CD4+ T cells sorted from PBMCs, obtained 45 days after the yellow fever booster vaccination.

The nucleotide sequence reads TGTGCCAGCAGCTTAGGGGCTCCGGGGGAGACCCAGTACTTC. This encodes CASSLGAPGETQYF. Rearrangement joined TRBV7-8 to TRBJ2-5; the D gene is perhaps TRBD2, from 5 matching bases. The CDR3, from cysteine to phenylalanine, totals 14 residues. Only the CDR3 DNA stays, 42 bases, in frame from base 1. Sequences SGHVS (CDR1) and FQNEAQ (CDR2) are obtained from the germline V gene. V is reduced by 1 base and J by 5 bases, leaving a spacing of 11 bases between them.